Below, one TCR beta chain is given with its context. Its target is unknown. This sample was taken from a study of T cell repertoires in cytomegalovirus infection. Study details: Public TCR beta signatures indicated both CMV infection and matching HLA type.

Study-wide findings and caveats: HLA-C-restricted CMV-specific TCR beta clonotypes prevailed in the ex vivo response.

TCRdb re-analysed the reads in MiXCR, keeping a single row per CDR3 protein. The sample includes 560,000 or so distinct CDR3 sequences, approximately 15% of them seen just once. The receptor comes from a human donor in good health (CMV status not recorded). Some clones in this sample may be carry-over from other donors' samples. The specimen sequenced was CD8+ T cells from PBMCs.

The CDR3 loop reads CASSYQGGDYGYTF. The CDR3 DNA sequence: TGTGCCAGTAGTTATCAGGGGGGAGACTATGGCTACACCTTC. V and J are TRBV19 and TRBJ1-2, with 7 bases aligning to TRBD1. This CDR3 spans 14 amino acids. V was clipped by 5 bases and J by 3 bases; unmatched bases: 6. The V gene's germline CDR1 is LNHDA and CDR2 SQIVND (reference sequence).